The T cell receptor beta chain under discussion was sequenced for a study of T cell responses to AZD1222 COVID-19 vaccine. Clones were read by immunoSEQ multiplex PCR, and TCRdb kept only the in-frame ones, dropping some. The sample includes around 140,000 clones, around 93% of them seen just once. The CDR3 sequence is 16 residues long. Germline-derived CDR1 and CDR2 are SGHNT and YYREEE (reference sequence). V lost 7 bases, J lost 1 base, and 13 bases stayed unmatched. This sequence joins TRBV5-4 and TRBJ1-1; the match to TRBD1 covers 7 bases. Source: peripheral blood, taken 28 days after the second AZD1222 dose. The sequence was obtained from an adult who received the AZD1222 COVID-19 vaccine. CDR3 amino acids: CASADREGSRNTEAFF. In DNA, the CDR3 is TGTGCCAGCGCTGACAGGGAAGGATCGAGGAACACTGAAGCTTTCTTT.